A selection of T cell receptor beta chains follows, all from one sample in a study of cytotoxic CD8 clonotypes in ibrutinib-treated CLL. Here immunoSEQ multiplex PCR was the method, and the copy in TCRdb shows in-frame clones only, minus some. The top ten hold under 6.5% of the sample, which has tens of thousands of clones, 70% to 90% seen once. The sample here was PBMCs, taken before ibrutinib treatment. Receptors originate from a human donor with chronic lymphocytic leukemia. Both conserved end residues are part of each CDR3.

J gene: TRBJ2-1
V gene: TRBV5-1
CDR3 protein: CASSLASGARYNEQFF

J gene: TRBJ2-7
V gene: TRBV13
CDR3 protein: CASSQGHPFSYEQYF

J gene: TRBJ2-1
V gene: TRBV7-3
CDR3 protein: CASSSSGGFLGNEQFF

J gene: TRBJ1-1
V gene: TRBV27
CDR3 protein: CASSSSLTVNTEAFF

J gene: TRBJ1-4
V gene: TRBV7-8
CDR3 protein: CASSPPEANEKLFF

J gene: TRBJ2-5
V gene: TRBV5-4
CDR3 protein: CASSLGRRGETQYF

J gene: TRBJ2-1
V gene: TRBV7-3
CDR3 protein: CASSLKGTSGLAGGMGQFF

J gene: TRBJ1-1
V gene: TRBV7-9
CDR3 protein: CASSPPGPSEAFF

J gene: TRBJ2-2
V gene: TRBV2
CDR3 protein: CASSGTGGFFGELFF

J gene: TRBJ2-7
V gene: TRBV7-9
CDR3 protein: CASSQAVLAGDEQYF

J gene: TRBJ2-1
V gene: TRBV7-2
CDR3 protein: CASSSRSAALGDEQFF

J gene: TRBJ2-3
V gene: TRBV11-3
CDR3 protein: CASSSPGGNTDTQYF

J gene: TRBJ1-1
V gene: TRBV18
CDR3 protein: CASSPMRGRSNTEAFF

J gene: TRBJ1-1
V gene: TRBV6-1
CDR3 protein: CASSPTGNTEAFF

J gene: TRBJ1-1
V gene: TRBV19
CDR3 protein: CASSIRGTAEAFF

J gene: TRBJ2-7
V gene: TRBV6-1
CDR3 protein: CASSEASGVVYEQYF

J gene: TRBJ2-7
V gene: TRBV18
CDR3 protein: CASSPGDGSYEQYF

J gene: TRBJ1-3
V gene: TRBV11-2
CDR3 protein: CASSKDRAHSGNTIYF

J gene: TRBJ2-3
V gene: TRBV4-2
CDR3 protein: CASSQMFGGPDTQYF

J gene: TRBJ1-2
V gene: TRBV28
CDR3 protein: CASGSGDGSYGYTF

J gene: TRBJ2-2
V gene: TRBV4-2
CDR3 protein: CASSQDAISRTGELFF

J gene: TRBJ1-5
V gene: TRBV6-6
CDR3 protein: CASSYSLTGSQPQHF

J gene: TRBJ2-2
V gene: TRBV27
CDR3 protein: CASSLLSRGNTGELFF

J gene: TRBJ1-1
V gene: TRBV28
CDR3 protein: CASSLGVGRDTEAFF

J gene: TRBJ2-1
V gene: TRBV6-5
CDR3 protein: CASSFGQGTYNEQFF

J gene: TRBJ2-3
V gene: TRBV21-1
CDR3 protein: CASGGGTDTQYF

J gene: TRBJ2-3
V gene: TRBV27
CDR3 protein: CASSPGTSFGDTQYF

J gene: TRBJ1-5
V gene: TRBV19
CDR3 protein: CASSGDRDQPQHF

J gene: TRBJ2-1
V gene: TRBV10-1
CDR3 protein: CASGVVSGGEQFF

J gene: TRBJ2-1
V gene: TRBV19
CDR3 protein: CASSILTGSSYNEQFF

J gene: TRBJ2-1
V gene: TRBV27
CDR3 protein: CASSPQGENNEQFF

J gene: TRBJ1-1
V gene: TRBV6-6
CDR3 protein: CASSAARESGTEAFF

J gene: TRBJ1-3
V gene: TRBV5-6
CDR3 protein: CASSLLAGNTIYF

J gene: TRBJ1-2
V gene: TRBV30
CDR3 protein: CAWSALALETGGGNYGYTF

J gene: TRBJ2-7
V gene: TRBV27
CDR3 protein: CASSLSWGEGITYEQYF

J gene: TRBJ2-7
V gene: TRBV19
CDR3 protein: CASSPGRGDEQYF

J gene: TRBJ1-4
V gene: TRBV7-8
CDR3 protein: CASSLNGASEKLFF

J gene: TRBJ1-1
V gene: TRBV19
CDR3 protein: CASSMMAGAQAFF

J gene: TRBJ2-7
V gene: TRBV29-1
CDR3 protein: CSVEGDRGTPYEQYF

J gene: TRBJ2-1
V gene: TRBV12-5
CDR3 protein: CASGLDWGATGARNNEQFF

J gene: TRBJ1-1
V gene: TRBV11-2
CDR3 protein: CASSLRGQEHEAFF

J gene: TRBJ2-7
V gene: TRBV19
CDR3 protein: CASSTHLLGQGYEQYF

J gene: TRBJ2-1
V gene: TRBV6-6
CDR3 protein: CASSYTMDLGPNEQFF

J gene: TRBJ1-3
V gene: TRBV5-8
CDR3 protein: CASSLGQGPNTIYF

J gene: TRBJ2-5
V gene: TRBV7-9
CDR3 protein: CASSPRTRGETQYF

J gene: TRBJ2-7
V gene: TRBV10-2
CDR3 protein: CASSDSGTGEYEQYF

J gene: TRBJ1-4
V gene: TRBV6-5
CDR3 protein: CASSYTGAGSKLFF

J gene: TRBJ2-5
V gene: TRBV10-2
CDR3 protein: CASSGGGRGETQYF

J gene: TRBJ2-7
V gene: TRBV19
CDR3 protein: CASSSGNSYEQYF

J gene: TRBJ2-1
V gene: TRBV7-8
CDR3 protein: CASSLAGGGQGEQFF

J gene: TRBJ2-7
V gene: TRBV5-6
CDR3 protein: CASSHGQGLPGQYF

J gene: TRBJ1-2
V gene: TRBV5-1
CDR3 protein: CASSSGQGIRYGYTF

J gene: TRBJ2-3
V gene: TRBV28
CDR3 protein: CASAVTDTQYF

J gene: TRBJ2-7
V gene: TRBV13
CDR3 protein: CASTPGGIGEQYF

J gene: TRBJ2-5
V gene: TRBV7-7
CDR3 protein: CASSPSGVPETQYF

J gene: TRBJ2-5
V gene: TRBV14
CDR3 protein: CASSQDQTDSQETQYF

J gene: TRBJ1-1
V gene: TRBV19
CDR3 protein: CASSIAGQTSRTEAFF

J gene: TRBJ2-1
V gene: TRBV9
CDR3 protein: CASSPFTGVDEQFF

J gene: TRBJ2-7
V gene: TRBV2
CDR3 protein: CASSRGASSYEQYF